These 4 T cell receptor beta chains share one sample of origin, sequenced in a study of long-term antiretroviral therapy in people with HIV. Survey-level resolution applied to immunoSEQ assay v3.0. Measured with immunoSEQ multiplex PCR; TCRdb has only the in-frame clones, and not every one. There are about 32,000 clones in the sample; roughly 85% occur only once, and 4.4% lies in the top ten. The material was unsorted PBMCs, obtained about 3.3 years after starting antiretroviral therapy. Source of these receptors: a man between 18 and 35 years old with HIV.

The chain uses TRBV7-9 and TRBJ2-7; 7 positions agree with TRBD1. The CDR3 contains 16 residues. J gave up 5 bases and V 1 base, and 11 bases lay outside the gene matches. Germline V lookup: CDR1 SEHNR, CDR2 FQNEAQ (reference sequence). The CDR3: CASSLVRGRGSHEQYF. In DNA, the CDR3 is TGTGCCAGCAGCTTAGTAAGGGGCAGGGGGTCCCACGAGCAGTACTTC.

The chain couples TRBV5-8 to TRBJ1-2; D is ambiguous. V was clipped by 4 bases and J by 3 bases, with 10 bases between them. Germline CDR1 and CDR2: SGHTS and YDEGEE. The CDR3 sequence is 13 residues long. CDR3 DNA: TGTGCCAGCAGCCCTCAGCTTTACTATGGCTACACCTTC. Translated, it gives CASSPQLYYGYTF.

This clone came up a few times. V is TRBV2 and J is TRBJ2-5, with D perhaps matching TRBD2 (6 bases). Trimming cost V 6 bases and J 5 bases, with 13 bases left between them. Looked up from germline, CDR1 is SNHLY and CDR2 is FYNNEI. This CDR3 has 13 amino acids. The CDR3 sequence is CASRDGTFETQYF. The CDR3, as DNA: TGTGCCAGCAGGGACGGGACTTTTGAGACCCAGTACTTC.

V is TRBV27 and J is TRBJ2-7; 7 bases are shared with TRBD1. The germline gives CDR1 MNHEY, CDR2 SMNVEV (reference sequence). V was pared by 0 bases and J by 7 bases, with 15 bases of the junction left unmatched. The length of the CDR3 is 17 residues. This chain's CDR3 is CASSLSLDRAKGREQYF. For the CDR3, the DNA is TGTGCCAGCAGTTTATCACTTGACAGGGCGAAGGGGCGGGAGCAGTACTTC.